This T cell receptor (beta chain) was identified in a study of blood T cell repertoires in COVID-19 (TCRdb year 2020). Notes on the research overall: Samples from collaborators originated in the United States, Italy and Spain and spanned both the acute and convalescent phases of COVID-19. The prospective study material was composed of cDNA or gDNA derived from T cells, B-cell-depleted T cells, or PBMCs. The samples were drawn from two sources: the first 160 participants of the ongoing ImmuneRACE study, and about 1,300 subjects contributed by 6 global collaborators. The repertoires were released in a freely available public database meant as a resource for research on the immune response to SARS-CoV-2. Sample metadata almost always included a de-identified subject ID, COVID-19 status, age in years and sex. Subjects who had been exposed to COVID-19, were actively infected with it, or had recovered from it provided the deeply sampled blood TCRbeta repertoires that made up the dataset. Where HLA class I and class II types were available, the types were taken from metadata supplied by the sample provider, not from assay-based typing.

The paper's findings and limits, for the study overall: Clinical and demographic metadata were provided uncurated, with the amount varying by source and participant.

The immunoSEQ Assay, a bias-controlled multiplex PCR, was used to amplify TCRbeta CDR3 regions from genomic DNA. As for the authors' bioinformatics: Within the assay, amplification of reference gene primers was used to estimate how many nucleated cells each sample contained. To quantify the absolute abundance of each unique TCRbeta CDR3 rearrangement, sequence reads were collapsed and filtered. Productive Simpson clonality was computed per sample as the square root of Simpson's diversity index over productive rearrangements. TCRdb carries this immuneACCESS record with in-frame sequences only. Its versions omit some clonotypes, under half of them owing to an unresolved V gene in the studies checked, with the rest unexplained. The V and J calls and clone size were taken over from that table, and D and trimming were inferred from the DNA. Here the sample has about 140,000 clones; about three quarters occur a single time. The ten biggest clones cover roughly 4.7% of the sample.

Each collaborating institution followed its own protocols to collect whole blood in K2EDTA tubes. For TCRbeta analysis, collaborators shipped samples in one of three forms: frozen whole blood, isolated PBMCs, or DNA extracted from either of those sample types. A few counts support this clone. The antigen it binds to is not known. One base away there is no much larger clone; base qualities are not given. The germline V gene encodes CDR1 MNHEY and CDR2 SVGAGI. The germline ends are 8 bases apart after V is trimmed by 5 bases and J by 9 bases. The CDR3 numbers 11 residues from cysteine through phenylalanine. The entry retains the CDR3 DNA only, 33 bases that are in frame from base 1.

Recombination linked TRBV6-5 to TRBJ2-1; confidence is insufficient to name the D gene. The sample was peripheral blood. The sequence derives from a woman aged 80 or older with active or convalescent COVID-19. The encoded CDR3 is CASSIRFEQFF. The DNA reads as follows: TGTGCCAGCAGTATTCGGTTTGAGCAGTTCTTC.